Below, 24 T cell receptor beta chains from the same sample are listed, as sequenced in a study of cytomegalovirus exposure and HLA in healthy donors. The PCR was carried out with 60 Vbeta primers and 13 Jbeta primers. Some clones are missing from TCRdb's copy, which holds only in-frame ones; the method was immunoSEQ multiplex PCR. The repertoire holds fewer than 250,000 clones, with roughly 84% as singletons. Sequenced sample: PBMCs. These receptors came from a human donor in good health.

V is TRBV7-9 and J is TRBJ2-2, with 11 positions matching TRBD2. The V gene end was trimmed by 7 bases and the J gene end by 0 bases; junction bases not matched to a gene: 13. This CDR3 has 19 residues. Germline lookup yields CDR1 SEHNR and CDR2 FQNEAQ (reference sequence). The CDR3: CASTPGTSGHLPNTGELFF. Written as DNA, the CDR3 is TGTGCCAGCACCCCCGGGACTAGCGGACACCTACCGAACACCGGGGAGCTGTTTTTT. The variable domain in full, with the rest retrieved from reference TRBV7-9 and TRBJ2-2, is DTGVSQNPRHKITKRGQNVTFRCDPISEHNRLYWYRQTLGQGPEFLTYFQNEAQLEKSRLLSDRFSAERPKGSFSTLEIQRTEQGDSAMYLCASTPGTSGHLPNTGELFFGEGSRLTVL.

This clone was seen only a few times. The V call is TRBV7-3, the J call TRBJ2-3; D may be TRBD2 (6 bases). Germline V gene data show CDR1 as SGHTA and CDR2 as FQGTGA. This CDR3 has 17 residues. The germline V and J ends were trimmed by 3 bases and 0 bases, with 16 bases remaining between them. CDR3 sequence: CASSLGGGITSTDTQYF. CDR3 DNA: TGTGCCAGCAGCTTGGGGGGAGGCATCACTAGCACAGATACGCAGTATTTT. The full variable domain, in which reference TRBV7-3 and TRBJ2-3 provide the parts outside the CDR3, is GAGVSQTPSNKVTEKGKYVELRCDPISGHTALYWYRQSLGQGPEFLIYFQGTGAADDSGLPNDRFFAVRPEGSVSTLKIQRTERGDSAVYLCASSLGGGITSTDTQYFGPGTRLTVL.

The gene calls are TRBV29-1 and TRBJ2-7; 12 positions agree with TRBD2. CDR1 and CDR2 from the germline V gene are SQVTM and ANQGSEA. The ends lost 3 bases at V and 6 bases at J; junction bases unmatched: 6. The CDR3 runs 14 residues. CDR3 sequence (DNA): TGCAGCGTTGAGACTAGCGGGAGAGTCGGCGAGCAGTACTTC. Its translation: CSVETSGRVGEQYF.

The J gene is TRBJ2-7, the V gene TRBV19; TRBD1 agrees at 11 bases. This CDR3 is 17 amino acids long. Germline V gene lookup returns CDR1 LNHDA and CDR2 SQIVND (reference sequence). J gave up 2 bases and V 5 bases, and 11 bases lay outside the gene matches. The CDR3 protein is CASSDFGTGGLTYEQYF. In DNA form, the CDR3 reads TGTGCCAGTAGTGATTTCGGGACAGGGGGTCTTACCTACGAGCAGTACTTC.

The chain carries TRBV29-1 and TRBJ1-2, with 9 bases fitting TRBD1. With 6 bases clipped from V and 7 bases from J, the junction kept 12 bases outside the gene matches. CDR3 size: 14 residues. Germline-derived CDR1 and CDR2 are SQVTM and ANQGSEA. The CDR3 region is CSVAPGQGEVGYTF. CDR3 DNA sequence: TGCAGCGTAGCCCCGGGACAGGGAGAAGTTGGCTACACCTTC.

The chain combines TRBV4-1 with TRBJ2-7, with 8 bases lining up with TRBD2. The CDR3 is 17 residues long. With 4 bases clipped from V and 4 bases from J, the junction kept 15 bases outside the gene matches. Germline V gene sequence: CDR1 MGHRA, CDR2 YSYEKL. Written as DNA, the CDR3 is TGCGCCAGCAGCCCACTCGCCTCGAGCGGGAGTATTTACGAGCAGTACTTC. Protein sequence: CASSPLASSGSIYEQYF.

This chain joins TRBV5-1 and TRBJ1-1, with D possibly matching TRBD1 (6 bases). V lost 4 bases, J lost 4 bases, and 14 bases lay in between. CDR3 size: 14 residues. Germline V gene data show CDR1 as SGHRS and CDR2 as YFSETQ. The CDR3 loop reads CASSPAGVGTEAFF. The CDR3, as DNA: TGCGCCAGCAGCCCGGCAGGGGTCGGCACTGAAGCTTTCTTT.

This chain connects TRBV11-2 to TRBJ2-7; TRBD2 aligns across 9 bases. With V trimmed by 7 bases and J by 3 bases, 7 bases remained unmatched. CDR1 is SGHAT and CDR2 is FQNNGV in the germline V gene. There are 14 residues in the CDR3. The CDR3 coding sequence is TGTGCCAGCACCCGACTAGCGGAGAGCTACGAGCAGTACTTC. It codes for CASTRLAESYEQYF.

The chain links TRBV19 to TRBJ2-1, with 8 bases identical to TRBD2. The CDR3 length is 18 residues. The V gene end was trimmed by 1 base and the J gene end by 5 bases; junction bases not matched to a gene: 13. In germline, CDR1 is LNHDA, CDR2 SQIVND (reference sequence). The CDR3 DNA reads TGTGCCAGTAGTATAGCAAGTGGTTCACTAGCGGAGAACAATGAGCAGTTCTTC. Protein sequence: CASSIASGSLAENNEQFF.

This clone is a singleton in its sample. The chain joins TRBV4-3 to TRBJ1-4, with TRBD1 as a possible D gene (5 bases). Germline-derived CDR1 and CDR2 are LGHNA and YSLEER. The CDR3 runs to 15 residues. V dropped 1 base and J dropped 4 bases, with 10 bases sitting between them. The CDR3 is CASSQAQGLNEKLFF. DNA for the CDR3: TGCGCCAGCAGCCAAGCGCAGGGCCTTAATGAAAAACTGTTTTTT.

The CDR3 loop reads CAWSVNWGGQETQYF. As DNA, the CDR3 is TGTGCCTGGAGTGTAAATTGGGGAGGCCAAGAGACCCAGTACTTC. The rearrangement uses TRBV30 and TRBJ2-5; maybe TRBD2 (6 bases). Germline CDR1 reads GTSNPN; CDR2 reads SVGIG (reference sequence). V was pared by 0 bases and J by 1 base, with 12 bases between. This CDR3 spans 15 amino acids.

This clone was found a few times. J is TRBJ2-7 and V is TRBV21-1; TRBD2, the D gene given by the table, was not confirmed from the DNA. TRBV21-1 is given as a pseudogene. The CDR3 length is 16 residues. CDR3 sequence: CASSKGFRPEANEQYF. CDR3 DNA sequence: TGTGCCAGCAGCAAAGGGTTCCGTCCGGAGGCGAACGAGCAGTACTTC.

The V and J genes are TRBV4-1 and TRBJ2-5; 10 bases are shared with TRBD2. V lost 0 bases, J lost 10 bases, and 2 bases stayed unmatched. The germline V gene has CDR1 MGHRA and CDR2 YSYEKL. The CDR3 extends over 13 amino acids. The CDR3 nucleotides read TGCGCCAGCAGCCAAGAAGCGGGAGGGGGCCAGTACTTC. It yields the protein CASSQEAGGGQYF.

This chain links TRBV10-3 with TRBJ1-2; the D gene is possibly TRBD1 (5 bases). The CDR3 extends over 15 amino acids. The germline CDR1 and CDR2 sequences are ENHRY and SYGVKD. Trimming shortened V by 3 bases and J by 7 bases, and 18 bases separated the two germline ends. For the CDR3, the DNA is TGTGCCATCAGTGACCCAACCTTGAAACAGGCTGGCTACACCTTC. Amino acids: CAISDPTLKQAGYTF.

The CDR3 is CASSLDGGRGELFF. As DNA, the CDR3 is TGCGCCAGCAGCTTGGATGGCGGGAGAGGGGAGCTGTTTTTT. The V call is TRBV5-1, the J call TRBJ2-2; TRBD2 matches 7 bases. Per the germline V gene, CDR1 is SGHRS and CDR2 is YFSETQ. V dropped 0 bases and J dropped 8; count of bases not matched to a gene: 4. The CDR3 extends over 14 amino acids.

This chain uses TRBV7-9 with TRBJ2-3, with D tentatively TRBD2 (5 bases). The V gene lost 1 base and the J gene lost 4 bases, with 18 bases spanning the gap. The CDR3 contains 17 residues. The germline gives CDR1 SEHNR, CDR2 FQNEAQ (reference sequence). The DNA of the CDR3 is TGTGCCAGCAGCTTAGGGAAGACTCTGCGGCGGGCAGATACGCAGTATTTT. It is translated as CASSLGKTLRRADTQYF.

A few counts support this clone. This chain uses TRBV7-9 with TRBJ2-7; D perhaps matches TRBD2 (5 bases). V lost 0 bases and J 1 base, leaving 13 bases between the germline ends. The length of the CDR3 is 16 residues. The germline V gene has CDR1 SEHNR and CDR2 FQNEAQ (reference sequence). The CDR3 nucleotides read TGTGCCAGCAGCTTAGCGCCGGGATCCCCTTCCTACGAGCAGTACTTC. This sequence encodes CASSLAPGSPSYEQYF.

The chain employs TRBV28 and TRBJ2-5; 11 bases fit TRBD2. CDR3 length: 14 amino acids. Germline V gene lookup returns CDR1 MDHEN and CDR2 SYDVKM. With 6 bases clipped from V and 3 bases from J, the junction kept 3 bases outside the gene matches. CDR3 coding DNA: TGTGCCAGCAGCGAACTAGCGGGAGAAGAGACCCAGTACTTC. Protein: CASSELAGEETQYF. The full variable domain, rest sourced from reference TRBV28 and TRBJ2-5, is DVKVTQSSRYLVKRTGEKVFLECVQDMDHENMFWYRQDPGLGLRLIYFSYDVKMKEKGDIPEGYSVSREKKERFSLILESASTNQTSMYLCASSELAGEETQYFGPGTRLLVL.

Details on this clone: At one of its ends the junction is not consistent with the germline gene, which may arise from a read error. The V gene is TRBV4-3, the J gene TRBJ2-2, with 8 bases aligning to TRBD2. Per the germline V gene, CDR1 is LGHNA and CDR2 is YSLEER. The CDR3 runs to 16 residues. The CDR3 region has the DNA TGCTCCAGGGGTCATACTGCGGGAGGGAACACCGGGGAGCTGTTTTTT. It encodes CSRGHTAGGNTGELFF.

This clone has more than one count but fewer than ten. The chain joins TRBV27 to TRBJ2-1; 8 nucleotides agree with TRBD2. The length of the CDR3 is 19 residues. Germline CDR1 reads MNHEY; CDR2 reads SMNVEV (reference sequence). V lost 0 bases to trimming and J lost 1 base; unmatched junction nucleotides: 11. The CDR3 protein is CASSLSRPSGLESYNEQFF. In DNA form, the CDR3 reads TGTGCCAGCAGTTTATCGCGGCCCTCGGGACTAGAGTCCTACAATGAGCAGTTCTTC.

The J gene is TRBJ2-3, the V gene TRBV9; D may be TRBD1 (6 bases). Germline V CDR1 and CDR2: SGDLS, YYNGEE. V was shortened by 4 bases and J by 2 bases, with 17 bases between the two germline ends. The CDR3 runs to 16 residues. CDR3 sequence reads: CASSKFDRSPTDTQYF. For the CDR3, the DNA is TGTGCCAGCAGCAAATTCGACAGGTCCCCCACAGATACGCAGTATTTT.

This clone was counted between two and nine times. This chain links TRBV5-4 with TRBJ1-1; TRBD1 agrees at 9 bases. The CDR3 totals 13 residues. The trim removed 3 bases at V and 7 bases at J, leaving 4 bases unmatched. CDR1 is SGHNT and CDR2 is YYREEE in the germline V gene (reference sequence). The CDR3 reads CASSWTGDGEAFF. Here the CDR3 DNA reads TGTGCCAGCAGCTGGACAGGGGACGGTGAAGCTTTCTTT.

V usage is TRBV6-5 and J usage is TRBJ1-4; D perhaps matches TRBD1 (5 bases). Trimming took 2 bases from V and 7 from J, leaving 14 bases between them. The CDR3 length is 15 residues. Germline values: CDR1 MNHEY, CDR2 SVGAGI. The CDR3 reads CASSYLGQGGEKLFF. The CDR3 DNA is TGTGCCAGCAGTTACCTGGGGCAGGGCGGTGAAAAACTGTTTTTT.

The gene calls are TRBV4-3 and TRBJ2-1, with 7 bases aligning to TRBD2. The germline CDR1 and CDR2 sequences are LGHNA and YSLEER. Unmatched junction bases numbered 4, after V lost 1 base and J lost 1 base. CDR3 length equals 16 residues. CDR3 residues: CASSQVGGGSYNEQFF. CDR3 DNA: TGCGCCAGCAGCCAAGTCGGGGGAGGGTCCTACAATGAGCAGTTCTTC.